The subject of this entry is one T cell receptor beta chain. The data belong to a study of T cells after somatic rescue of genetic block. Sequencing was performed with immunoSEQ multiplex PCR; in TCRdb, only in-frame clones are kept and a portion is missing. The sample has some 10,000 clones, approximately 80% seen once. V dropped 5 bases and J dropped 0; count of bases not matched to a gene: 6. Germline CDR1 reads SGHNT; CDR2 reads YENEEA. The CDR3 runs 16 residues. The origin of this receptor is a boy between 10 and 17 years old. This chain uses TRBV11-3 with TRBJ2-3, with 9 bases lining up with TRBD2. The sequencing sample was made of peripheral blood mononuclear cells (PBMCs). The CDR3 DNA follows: TGTGCCAGCAGCCCCCGACTAGCGGTGAGCACAGATACGCAGTATTTT. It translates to CASSPRLAVSTDTQYF. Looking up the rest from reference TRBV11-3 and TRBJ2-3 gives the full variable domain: EAGVVQSPRYKIIEKKQPVAFWCNPISGHNTLYWYLQNLGQGPELLIRYENEEAVDDSQLPKDRFSAERLKGVDSTLKIQPAELGDSAVYLCASSPRLAVSTDTQYFGPGTRLTVL.